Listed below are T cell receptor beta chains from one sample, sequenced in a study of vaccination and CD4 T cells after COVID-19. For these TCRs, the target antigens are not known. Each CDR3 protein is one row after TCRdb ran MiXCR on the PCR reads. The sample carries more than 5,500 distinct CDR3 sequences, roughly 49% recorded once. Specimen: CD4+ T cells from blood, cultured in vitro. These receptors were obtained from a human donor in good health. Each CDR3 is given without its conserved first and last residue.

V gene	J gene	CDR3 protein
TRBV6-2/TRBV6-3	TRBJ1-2	ASSQQGIYGYT
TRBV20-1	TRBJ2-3	SAPGGSHGAAADTQY
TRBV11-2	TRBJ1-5	ASSLDVNSNQPQH
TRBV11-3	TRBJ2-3	ASSLGYTDTQY
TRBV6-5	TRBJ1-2	ASSYSNRVTNSYGYT
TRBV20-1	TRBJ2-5	SARVATQETQY
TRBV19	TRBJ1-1	ASSLGQTTEAF
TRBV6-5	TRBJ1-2	ASSSSSAGQPGYT
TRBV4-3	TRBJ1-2	ASSQDWGVNYGYT
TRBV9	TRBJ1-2	ASSVAGGTGWNYGYT
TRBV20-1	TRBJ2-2	SAWSTSGGTGELF
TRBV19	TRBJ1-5	ASSIDGGNQPQH
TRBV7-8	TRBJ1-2	ASTSGRYGYT
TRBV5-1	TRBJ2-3	ASSPPADTQY
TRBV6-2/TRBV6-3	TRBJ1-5	ASRPSDRVVQPQH
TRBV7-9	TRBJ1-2	ASSLATTDGYT
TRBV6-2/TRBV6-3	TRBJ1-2	ASTPLGSNYGYT
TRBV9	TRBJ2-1	ASSAHPQVSGNEQF
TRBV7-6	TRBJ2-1	ASSFTFRDEQF
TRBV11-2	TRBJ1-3	ASSLVAASSGNTIY
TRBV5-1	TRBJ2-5	ASRPRQVNQETQY
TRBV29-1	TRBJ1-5	SVEVEGNQPQH
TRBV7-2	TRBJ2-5	ASSWGQKETQY
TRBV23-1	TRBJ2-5	ASSHSFIPQETQY
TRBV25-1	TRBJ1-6	ASSVTGGLGNSPLH
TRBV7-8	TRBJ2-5	ASSLGRSGETQY
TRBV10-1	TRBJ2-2	ASSDRSTGELF
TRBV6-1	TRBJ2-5	ASSVPQGGLRETQY
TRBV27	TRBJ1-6	ASSLGQGYNSPLH
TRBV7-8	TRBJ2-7	ASSFPLAGTEQY
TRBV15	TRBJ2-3	ATSRTDTQY
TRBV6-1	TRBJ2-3	ASSGVAGYTDTQY
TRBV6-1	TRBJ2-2	ASRSLAGANTGELF
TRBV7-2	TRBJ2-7	ASSRDRGGSYEQY
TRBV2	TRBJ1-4	ASGDRGLF
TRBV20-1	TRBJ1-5	SAVSGGRNNQPQH
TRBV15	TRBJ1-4	ATSRTGGAGTNEKLF